The T cell receptor beta chain under discussion was sequenced for a study of blood T cell repertoires in COVID-19. At the level of the study: COVID-19 samples, acute and convalescent, were from the United States, Italy and Spain.

The CDR3 sequence is 16 residues long. The V gene's germline CDR1 is SEHNR and CDR2 FQNEAQ (reference sequence). The V and J ends lost 5 bases and 0 bases respectively, with 16 bases between them. Per the original methods: Reference gene primers were amplified, and this amplification served to estimate nucleated cell counts. Measured with immunoSEQ multiplex PCR; TCRdb has only the in-frame clones, and not every one. V and J calls and clone size follow that table, whereas D and trimming were derived from the DNA. The sample contains around 50,000 clones, 75% to 80% of which appear only once. The genes are TRBV7-9 and TRBJ1-1; D gene unclear. The clonotype originates from a human donor with active or convalescent COVID-19. The donor label of this sample is uncertain. Specimen: peripheral blood. CDR3 in amino acids: CASSPPRAGVNTEAFF. CDR3 coding DNA: TGTGCCAGCAGCCCGCCGAGGGCCGGGGTGAACACTGAAGCTTTCTTT.